Listed below are T cell receptor beta chains from one sample, sequenced in a study of cytotoxic CD8 clonotypes in ibrutinib-treated CLL. Using immunoSEQ multiplex PCR, the repertoire was profiled, and TCRdb retains in-frame clones only, with some absent. The sample lists about 140,000 clones, about 84% occurring once. Specimen: PBMCs, collected after 36 months of ibrutinib treatment. The receptors stem from a human donor with chronic lymphocytic leukemia. CDR3s include the opening cysteine and the closing phenylalanine or tryptophan. Fields, in order: CDR3 protein, CDR3 DNA, D gene, clone size, J gene, V gene. A D gene is named only where the DNA matches it firmly. Only some rows state a clone size, as once, few, many or a class for expanded clones.

CASSLEALVGTGELFF,TGCGCCAGCAGCTTGGAGGCCTTGGTGGGGACCGGGGAGCTGTTTTTT,NA,NA,TRBJ2-2,TRBV5-1
CAISAPTSGVGELFF,TGTGCCATCAGTGCCCCGACTAGCGGGGTCGGGGAGCTGTTTTTT,TRBD2,NA,TRBJ2-2,TRBV10-3
CASSLSLNYGYTF,TGTGCCAGCAGCTTGAGTCTAAACTATGGCTACACCTTC,NA,NA,TRBJ1-2,TRBV5-4
CASRPIGQGPEAFF,TGTGCCAGTCGACCCATCGGACAGGGCCCTGAAGCTTTCTTT,TRBD1,NA,TRBJ1-1,TRBV2
CASSDATFGYTF,TGTGCCAGCAGTGACGCGACCTTTGGCTACACCTTC,NA,NA,TRBJ1-2,TRBV6-4
CASSEVLGLANEQFF,TGTGCCAGCAGTGAAGTCCTCGGACTAGCTAATGAGCAGTTCTTC,TRBD2,few,TRBJ2-1,TRBV2
CATLLAGGYNEQFF,TGTGCCACCCTACTAGCGGGAGGATACAATGAGCAGTTCTTC,TRBD2,NA,TRBJ2-1,TRBV6-1
CASSLDLREYGEKLFF,TGCGCCAGCAGCTTGGATCTCAGGGAGTATGGTGAAAAACTGTTTTTT,NA,medium-sized,TRBJ1-4,TRBV5-1
CATSRTGRAGYTF,TGTGCCACCAGCAGGACAGGGCGCGCTGGCTACACCTTC,TRBD1,NA,TRBJ1-2,TRBV15
CASSEGTSGRGVNEQFF,TGCGCCAGCAGCGAAGGGACTAGCGGGAGAGGGGTCAATGAGCAGTTCTTC,TRBD2,few,TRBJ2-1,TRBV5-1
CASSEFREKLFF,TGTGCCAGCAGTGAATTTCGTGAAAAACTGTTTTTT,NA,NA,TRBJ1-4,TRBV2
CASSPLTGTFYGYTF,TGTGCCAGCAGCCCGTTGACAGGGACTTTCTATGGCTACACCTTC,TRBD1,NA,TRBJ1-2,TRBV7-9
CASSFRVNYGYTF,TGTGCCAGCAGCTTCAGGGTAAACTATGGCTACACCTTC,NA,NA,TRBJ1-2,TRBV13